This is a list of T cell receptor beta chains from one sample in a study of metastatic and nonmetastatic thyroid tumors. TCRdb recomputed clones from the PCR reads via MiXCR. Of tens of thousands of clones detected, roughly 20% appear once; the ten largest clones hold 4% to 5%. The sequencing sample was made of blood. These receptors originate from a female donor with papillary thyroid cancer or a benign thyroid nodule (not recorded which). Some clones in this sample may be carry-over from other donors' samples. Both conserved end residues are part of each CDR3. Each record gives: J gene, clone size, D gene, V gene, CDR3 protein, CDR3 DNA. The D gene is left open where the match is weak. Expanded clones get a size class; other rows say once, few or many, or leave the size out.

J: TRBJ2-1
size: many
D: TRBD2
V: TRBV27
CDR3: CASSFYLAGVNEQFF
DNA: TGTGCCAGCAGTTTCTATCTAGCGGGAGTCAATGAGCAGTTCTTC

J: TRBJ1-1
size: many
D: NA
V: TRBV11-2
CDR3: CASNPLWPNTEAFF
DNA: TGTGCCAGCAACCCTCTTTGGCCGAACACTGAAGCTTTCTTT

J: TRBJ2-3
size: few
D: TRBD2
V: TRBV29-1
CDR3: CSVDPGTSRYTDAQYF
DNA: TGCAGCGTGGACCCCGGGACTAGCAGATACACAGATGCGCAGTATTTT

J: TRBJ2-1
size: NA
D: TRBD2
V: TRBV28
CDR3: CASSSVAGATYNEQFF
DNA: TGTGCCAGCAGTTCCGTAGCGGGAGCTACCTACAATGAGCAGTTCTTC

J: TRBJ1-1
size: NA
D: NA
V: TRBV7-2
CDR3: CASSLWGRTEAFF
DNA: TGTGCCAGCAGCTTATGGGGGCGGACTGAAGCTTTCTTT

J: TRBJ2-7
size: NA
D: TRBD2
V: TRBV20-1
CDR3: CSAISVTSDDEQYF
DNA: TGCAGTGCAATAAGCGTCACTAGCGATGACGAGCAGTACTTC

J: TRBJ2-1
size: NA
D: NA
V: TRBV4-1
CDR3: CASSPTFGTLRVQFF
DNA: TGCGCCAGCAGCCCCACCTTCGGGACGTTACGTGTTCAGTTCTTC

J: TRBJ2-3
size: many
D: NA
V: TRBV6-1
CDR3: CASRETGTDTQYF
DNA: TGTGCCAGCAGAGAGACGGGCACAGATACGCAGTATTTT

J: TRBJ2-2
size: NA
D: NA
V: TRBV24-1
CDR3: CATSDPGETGELFF
DNA: TGTGCCACCAGTGATCCGGGGGAGACAGGGGAGCTGTTTTTT

J: TRBJ1-1
size: many
D: NA
V: TRBV7-2
CDR3: CASSFRENTEAFF
DNA: TGTGCCAGCAGCTTCAGGGAGAACACTGAAGCTTTCTTT

J: TRBJ1-5
size: many
D: NA
V: TRBV28
CDR3: CASNDQPQHF
DNA: TGTGCCAGCAATGACCAGCCCCAGCATTTT

J: TRBJ2-7
size: many
D: TRBD2
V: TRBV20-1
CDR3: CSARSRLAHPYEQYF
DNA: TGCAGTGCTAGATCCCGACTAGCGCATCCCTACGAGCAGTACTTC

J: TRBJ2-3
size: many
D: NA
V: TRBV25-1
CDR3: CAASLEDTQYF
DNA: TGTGCCGCCAGTCTGGAAGATACGCAGTATTTT

J: TRBJ1-2
size: many
D: TRBD1
V: TRBV5-1
CDR3: CASSWDRYGYTF
DNA: TGCGCCAGCAGCTGGGACAGATATGGCTACACCTTC

J: TRBJ2-2
size: many
D: NA
V: TRBV5-1
CDR3: CATNRDRTGELFF
DNA: TGCGCCACCAACAGGGATCGGACCGGGGAGCTGTTTTTT

J: TRBJ2-1
size: few
D: TRBD2
V: TRBV27
CDR3: CASSSTTVAGAHEQFF
DNA: TGTGCCAGCAGTTCCACCACGGTAGCGGGAGCCCATGAGCAGTTCTTC

J: TRBJ2-7
size: many
D: TRBD1
V: TRBV28
CDR3: CASIRGTGEGEQYF
DNA: TGTGCCAGCATTCGAGGGACAGGCGAGGGGGAGCAGTACTTC

J: TRBJ1-5
size: many
D: NA
V: TRBV11-2
CDR3: CASSLFLNQPQHF
DNA: TGTGCCAGCAGCTTATTCCTCAATCAGCCCCAGCATTTT

J: TRBJ2-7
size: many
D: NA
V: TRBV12-3/TRBV12-4
CDR3: CASSPVSSYEQYF
DNA: TGTGCCAGCAGCCCCGTGAGCTCCTACGAGCAGTACTTC

J: TRBJ1-6
size: many
D: NA
V: TRBV2
CDR3: CASPGTDNYSPLHF
DNA: TGTGCCAGCCCGGGGACCGATAATTATTCACCCCTCCACTTT

J: TRBJ2-7
size: few
D: TRBD1
V: TRBV5-6
CDR3: CASSLPGQGIEQYF
DNA: TGTGCCAGCAGCTTACCGGGACAGGGGATTGAGCAGTACTTC

J: TRBJ1-4
size: many
D: NA
V: TRBV10-1
CDR3: CASSAGSDEKLFF
DNA: TGCGCCAGCAGTGCGGGATCGGATGAAAAACTGTTTTTT

J: TRBJ2-7
size: many
D: TRBD2
V: TRBV7-7
CDR3: CASSSGLAGAHEQYF
DNA: TGTGCTAGCAGTTCGGGACTAGCGGGAGCCCACGAGCAGTACTTC

J: TRBJ2-7
size: many
D: TRBD2
V: TRBV30
CDR3: CAAASGGLYEQYF
DNA: TGTGCAGCCGCTAGCGGGGGACTATACGAGCAGTACTTC

J: TRBJ2-3
size: many
D: TRBD1
V: TRBV5-6
CDR3: CASSPRQGAFADTQYF
DNA: TGTGCCAGCAGCCCCAGACAGGGGGCTTTCGCAGATACGCAGTATTTT

J: TRBJ2-7
size: NA
D: NA
V: TRBV28
CDR3: CASSTLDSDADF
DNA: TGTGCCAGCAGTACCTTGGACAGTGACGCGGACTTC

J: TRBJ2-2
size: NA
D: NA
V: TRBV18
CDR3: CASSPGQGNTGEQFF
DNA: TGTGCCAGCTCGCCAGGGCAGGGAAACACCGGGGAGCAGTTTTTT

J: TRBJ1-5
size: NA
D: TRBD1
V: TRBV19
CDR3: CASSKGQGRKPQPF
DNA: TGTGCCAGTAGTAAAGGACAGGGACGGAAGCCCCAGCCTTTT

J: TRBJ2-7
size: NA
D: NA
V: TRBV10-3
CDR3: CAIRRKGADSEQYF
DNA: TGTGCCATCAGGAGGAAGGGCGCGGATTCCGAGCAGTACTTC

J: TRBJ2-1
size: NA
D: NA
V: TRBV10-2
CDR3: CGSSESGGYYNEQFF
DNA: TGCGGCAGCAGTGAATCCGGGGGCTACTACAATGAGCAGTTCTTC

J: TRBJ2-3
size: many
D: TRBD2
V: TRBV5-6
CDR3: CASSLDLAGGTDTQYF
DNA: TGTGCCAGCAGCCTGGATTTAGCGGGAGGCACAGATACGCAGTATTTT

J: TRBJ2-1
size: many
D: NA
V: TRBV19
CDR3: CASSIEGSYNEQFF
DNA: TGTGCCAGTAGTATAGAAGGCAGCTACAATGAGCAGTTCTTC

J: TRBJ2-1
size: NA
D: TRBD2
V: TRBV7-3
CDR3: CASSLRLAGGDEQFF
DNA: TGTGCCAGCAGCTTAAGGCTAGCGGGTGGCGATGAGCAGTTCTTC

J: TRBJ1-2
size: many
D: TRBD1
V: TRBV11-2
CDR3: CASSFLATGAAVYGYTF
DNA: TGTGCCAGCAGCTTCTTAGCGACAGGGGCCGCGGTCTATGGCTACACCTTC

J: TRBJ1-2
size: many
D: TRBD1
V: TRBV5-5
CDR3: CASSSGRAGDRAYGYTF
DNA: TGTGCCAGCAGCTCAGGCCGCGCGGGAGACAGGGCCTATGGCTACACCTTC

J: TRBJ2-2
size: many
D: TRBD2
V: TRBV5-1
CDR3: CASSLLAGRNTGELFF
DNA: TGCGCCAGCAGCTTACTAGCGGGGAGGAACACCGGGGAGCTGTTTTTT

J: TRBJ1-5
size: medium-sized
D: NA
V: TRBV4-1
CDR3: CASSQGVVQANQPQHF
DNA: TGCGCCAGCAGCCAAGGGGTAGTACAGGCCAATCAGCCCCAGCATTTT

J: TRBJ2-7
size: many
D: NA
V: TRBV20-1
CDR3: CSARDLLALQYEQYF
DNA: TGCAGTGCTAGAGATCTGCTAGCGTTGCAGTACGAGCAGTACTTC

J: TRBJ2-7
size: few
D: TRBD2
V: TRBV6-1
CDR3: CASSEGVGTSGYEQYF
DNA: TGTGCCAGCAGTGAAGGGGTGGGTACTAGCGGATACGAGCAGTACTTC

J: TRBJ1-5
size: many
D: NA
V: TRBV19
CDR3: CASSMGQGFMQPQHF
DNA: TGTGCCAGTAGTATGGGGCAGGGTTTTATGCAGCCCCAGCATTTT

J: TRBJ2-5
size: few
D: TRBD2
V: TRBV18
CDR3: CASSPPAGGFEGTQYF
DNA: TGTGCCAGCTCGCCACCCGCGGGAGGTTTCGAGGGGACCCAGTACTTC

J: TRBJ1-6
size: many
D: NA
V: TRBV27
CDR3: CASSSNPGYVGSPLHF
DNA: TGTGCCAGCAGTTCAAATCCGGGTTATGTGGGTTCACCCCTCCACTTT

J: TRBJ1-1
size: many
D: NA
V: TRBV6-2/TRBV6-3
CDR3: CASSNGGPREAFF
DNA: TGTGCCAGCAGTAACGGGGGACCGCGTGAAGCTTTCTTT

J: TRBJ2-3
size: many
D: TRBD2
V: TRBV20-1
CDR3: CSARVPLAGVSDTQYF
DNA: TGCAGTGCTAGAGTACCTCTAGCGGGAGTCTCAGATACGCAGTATTTT

J: TRBJ2-7
size: many
D: TRBD1
V: TRBV6-1
CDR3: CASSGDRSSYEQYF
DNA: TGTGCCAGCAGTGGGGACAGGTCCTCCTACGAGCAGTACTTC

J: TRBJ2-1
size: many
D: NA
V: TRBV28
CDR3: CASSLAGSRYEQFF
DNA: TGTGCCAGCAGTTTGGCGGGAAGTAGGTATGAGCAGTTCTTC

J: TRBJ2-2
size: many
D: NA
V: TRBV6-4
CDR3: CASRTGEDSGELFF
DNA: TGTGCCAGCAGGACAGGAGAAGATTCCGGGGAGCTGTTTTTT

J: TRBJ1-2
size: NA
D: NA
V: TRBV28
CDR3: CGSSLTIPRQYGYTF
DNA: TGTGGCAGCAGTTTAACGATCCCGCGACAGTATGGCTACACCTTC

J: TRBJ1-5
size: many
D: NA
V: TRBV28
CDR3: CASSLSLNQPQHF
DNA: TGTGCCAGCAGTTTGAGCCTCAATCAGCCCCAGCATTTT

J: TRBJ2-6
size: NA
D: NA
V: TRBV15
CDR3: CATSRDSGSNILTF
DNA: TGTGCCACCAGCAGAGATTCCGGGTCCAACATCCTGACTTTC

J: TRBJ1-4
size: many
D: TRBD1
V: TRBV7-2
CDR3: CASSRTGPNEKLFF
DNA: TGTGCCAGCAGCCGGACAGGGCCTAATGAAAAACTGTTTTTT

J: TRBJ1-6
size: many
D: NA
V: TRBV5-8
CDR3: CASRNGERSPLHF
DNA: TGTGCCAGCAGAAACGGAGAGCGTTCACCCCTCCACTTT

J: TRBJ2-1
size: many
D: NA
V: TRBV6-1
CDR3: CATSWGSDNEQFF
DNA: TGTGCCACATCCTGGGGTAGCGACAATGAGCAGTTCTTC

J: TRBJ2-1
size: NA
D: TRBD1
V: TRBV12-3/TRBV12-4
CDR3: CASSLTDRGLDAQFF
DNA: TGTGCCAGCAGCCTAACGGACAGGGGGCTAGATGCGCAGTTCTTC

J: TRBJ1-1
size: many
D: NA
V: TRBV28
CDR3: CASSFSQGLTEAFF
DNA: TGTGCCAGCAGTTTTAGTCAGGGATTGACTGAAGCTTTCTTT

J: TRBJ2-5
size: many
D: NA
V: TRBV12-3/TRBV12-4
CDR3: CASTIGQRETQYF
DNA: TGTGCCAGCACTATCGGACAGCGGGAGACCCAGTACTTC

J: TRBJ2-7
size: NA
D: NA
V: TRBV9
CDR3: CASSLDSLPSYYQYF
DNA: TGTGCCAGCAGCTTAGACTCCTTACCCTCCTACTATCAGTACTTC

J: TRBJ2-2
size: many
D: TRBD1
V: TRBV3-1
CDR3: CASSRQGTGELFF
DNA: TGTGCCAGCAGCCGACAGGGAACCGGGGAGCTGTTTTTT